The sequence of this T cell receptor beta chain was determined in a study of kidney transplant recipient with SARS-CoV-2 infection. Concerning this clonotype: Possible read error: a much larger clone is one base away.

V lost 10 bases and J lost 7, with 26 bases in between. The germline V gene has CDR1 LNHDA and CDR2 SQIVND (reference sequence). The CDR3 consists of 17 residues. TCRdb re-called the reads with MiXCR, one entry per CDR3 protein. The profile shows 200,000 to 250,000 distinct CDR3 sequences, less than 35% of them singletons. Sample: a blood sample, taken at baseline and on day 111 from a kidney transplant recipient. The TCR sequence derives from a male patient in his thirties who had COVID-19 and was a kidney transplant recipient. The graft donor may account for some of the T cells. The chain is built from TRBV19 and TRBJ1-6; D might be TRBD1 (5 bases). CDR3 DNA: TGTGCCAATAGGAGTATAGGGGAAGGGTCGGCGAATTCACCCCTCCACTTT. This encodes CANRSIGEGSANSPLHF.